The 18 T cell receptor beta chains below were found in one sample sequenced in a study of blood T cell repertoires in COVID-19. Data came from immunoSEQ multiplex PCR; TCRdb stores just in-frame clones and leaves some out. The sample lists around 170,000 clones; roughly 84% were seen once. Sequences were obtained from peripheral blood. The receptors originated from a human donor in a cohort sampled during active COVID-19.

The CDR3 spells CASGRGHEKLFF. In DNA form, the CDR3 reads TGTGCCAGTGGCAGGGGTCATGAAAAACTGTTTTTT. The chain links TRBV19 to TRBJ1-4, with D perhaps matching TRBD1 (6 bases). Germline V lookup: CDR1 LNHDA, CDR2 SQIVND (reference sequence). This CDR3 is built from 12 residues. V gave up 8 bases and J gave up 6 bases, with 10 bases separating them.

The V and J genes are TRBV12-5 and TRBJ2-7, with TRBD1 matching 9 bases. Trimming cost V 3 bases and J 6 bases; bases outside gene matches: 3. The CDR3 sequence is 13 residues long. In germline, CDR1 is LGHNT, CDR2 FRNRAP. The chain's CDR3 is CASGLQGAVEQYF. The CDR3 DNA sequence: TGTGCTAGTGGTTTACAGGGGGCGGTCGAGCAGTACTTC.

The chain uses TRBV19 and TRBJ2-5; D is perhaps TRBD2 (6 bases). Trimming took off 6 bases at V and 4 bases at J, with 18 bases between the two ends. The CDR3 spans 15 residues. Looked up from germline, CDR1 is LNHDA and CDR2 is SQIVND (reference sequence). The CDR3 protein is CASSRAGSRSETQYF. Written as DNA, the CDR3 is TGTGCCAGTAGCCGGGCGGGGAGTAGGTCAGAGACCCAGTACTTC. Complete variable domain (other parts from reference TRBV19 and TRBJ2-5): DGGITQSPKYLFRKEGQNVTLSCEQNLNHDAMYWYRQDPGQGLRLIYYSQIVNDFQKGDIAEGYSVSREKKESFPLTVTSAQKNPTAFYLCASSRAGSRSETQYFGPGTRLLVL.

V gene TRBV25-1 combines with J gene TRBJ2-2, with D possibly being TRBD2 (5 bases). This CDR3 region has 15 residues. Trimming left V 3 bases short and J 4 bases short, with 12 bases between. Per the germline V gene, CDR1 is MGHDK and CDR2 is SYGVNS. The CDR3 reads CASSDPTSFTGELFF. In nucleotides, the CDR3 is TGTGCCAGCAGTGACCCCACTAGTTTCACCGGGGAGCTGTTTTTT. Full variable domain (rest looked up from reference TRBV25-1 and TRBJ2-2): EADIYQTPRYLVIGTGKKITLECSQTMGHDKMYWYQQDPGMELHLIHYSYGVNSTEKGDLSSESTVSRIRTEHFPLTLESARPSHTSQYLCASSDPTSFTGELFFGEGSRLTVL.

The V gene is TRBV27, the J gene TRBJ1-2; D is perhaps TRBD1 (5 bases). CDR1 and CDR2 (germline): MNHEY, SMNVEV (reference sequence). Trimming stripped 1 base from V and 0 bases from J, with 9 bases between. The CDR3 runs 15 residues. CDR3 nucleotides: TGTGCCAGCAGTTTATTCACAGGTTCTAACTATGGCTACACCTTC. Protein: CASSLFTGSNYGYTF.

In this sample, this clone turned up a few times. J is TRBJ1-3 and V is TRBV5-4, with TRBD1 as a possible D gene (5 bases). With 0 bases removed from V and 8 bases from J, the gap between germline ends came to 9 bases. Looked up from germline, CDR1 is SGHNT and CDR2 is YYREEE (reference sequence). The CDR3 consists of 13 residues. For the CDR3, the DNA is TGTGCCAGCAGCTTGGCAGGGCTGGACACCATATATTTT. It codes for CASSLAGLDTIYF.

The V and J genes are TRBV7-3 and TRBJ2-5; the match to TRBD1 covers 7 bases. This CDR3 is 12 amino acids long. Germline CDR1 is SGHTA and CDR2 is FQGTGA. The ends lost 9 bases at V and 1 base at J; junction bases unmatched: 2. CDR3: CASWTGQETQYF. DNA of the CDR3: TGTGCCAGTTGGACAGGCCAAGAGACCCAGTACTTC. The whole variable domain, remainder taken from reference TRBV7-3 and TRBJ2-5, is GAGVSQTPSNKVTEKGKYVELRCDPISGHTALYWYRQSLGQGPEFLIYFQGTGAADDSGLPNDRFFAVRPEGSVSTLKIQRTERGDSAVYLCASWTGQETQYFGPGTRLLVL.

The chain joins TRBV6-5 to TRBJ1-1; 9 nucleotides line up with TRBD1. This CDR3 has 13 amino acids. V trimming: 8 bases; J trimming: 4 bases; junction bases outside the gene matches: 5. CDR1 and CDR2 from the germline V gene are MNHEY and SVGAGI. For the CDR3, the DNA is TGTGCCAGCGACGACAGGGGGGGCACTGAAGCTTTCTTT. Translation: CASDDRGGTEAFF.

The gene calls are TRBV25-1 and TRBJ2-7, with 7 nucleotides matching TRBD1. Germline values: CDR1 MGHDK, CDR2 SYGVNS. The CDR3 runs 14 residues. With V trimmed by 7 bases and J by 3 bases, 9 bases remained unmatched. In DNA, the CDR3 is TGTGCCAGCAACCCGGGACAGATCGACTACGAGCAGTACTTC. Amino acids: CASNPGQIDYEQYF.

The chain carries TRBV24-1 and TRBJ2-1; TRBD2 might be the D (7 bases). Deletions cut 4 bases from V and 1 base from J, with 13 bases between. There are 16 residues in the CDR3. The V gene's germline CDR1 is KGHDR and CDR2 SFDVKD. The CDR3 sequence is CATSEGGGLSYNEQFF. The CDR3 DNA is TGTGCCACCAGTGAAGGGGGGGGCTTATCCTACAATGAGCAGTTCTTC.

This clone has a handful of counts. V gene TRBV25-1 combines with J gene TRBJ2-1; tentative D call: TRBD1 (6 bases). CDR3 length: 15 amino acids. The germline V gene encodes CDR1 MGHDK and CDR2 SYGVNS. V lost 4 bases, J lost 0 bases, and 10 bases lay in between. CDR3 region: CASSVQGISYNEQFF. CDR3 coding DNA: TGTGCCAGCAGTGTCCAGGGGATCTCCTACAATGAGCAGTTCTTC. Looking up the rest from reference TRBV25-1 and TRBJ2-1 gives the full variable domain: EADIYQTPRYLVIGTGKKITLECSQTMGHDKMYWYQQDPGMELHLIHYSYGVNSTEKGDLSSESTVSRIRTEHFPLTLESARPSHTSQYLCASSVQGISYNEQFFGPGTRLTVL.

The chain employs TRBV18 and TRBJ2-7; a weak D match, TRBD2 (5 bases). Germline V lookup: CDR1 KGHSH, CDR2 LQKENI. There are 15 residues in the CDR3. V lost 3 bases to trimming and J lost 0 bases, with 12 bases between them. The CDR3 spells CASSPSGGSSYEQYF. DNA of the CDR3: TGTGCCAGCTCACCTTCCGGAGGTTCCTCCTACGAGCAGTACTTC.

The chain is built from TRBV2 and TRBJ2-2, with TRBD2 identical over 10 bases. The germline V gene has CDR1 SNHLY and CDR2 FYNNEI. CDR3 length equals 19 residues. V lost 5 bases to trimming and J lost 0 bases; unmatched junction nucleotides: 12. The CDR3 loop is CASSFPPTSGVANTGELFF. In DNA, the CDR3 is TGTGCCAGCAGTTTTCCCCCTACTAGCGGGGTCGCGAACACCGGGGAGCTGTTTTTT.

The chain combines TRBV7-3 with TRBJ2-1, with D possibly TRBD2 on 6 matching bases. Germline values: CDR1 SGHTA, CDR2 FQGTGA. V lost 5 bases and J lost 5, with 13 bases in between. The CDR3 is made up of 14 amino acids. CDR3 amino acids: CASSPASANNEQFF. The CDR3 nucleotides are TGTGCCAGCAGCCCAGCTAGCGCGAACAATGAGCAGTTCTTC.

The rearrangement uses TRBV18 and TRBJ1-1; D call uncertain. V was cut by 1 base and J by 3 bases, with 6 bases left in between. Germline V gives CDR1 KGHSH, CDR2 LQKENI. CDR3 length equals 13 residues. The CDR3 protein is CASSPREDTEAFF. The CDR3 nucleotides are TGTGCCAGCTCACCACGGGAGGACACTGAAGCTTTCTTT.

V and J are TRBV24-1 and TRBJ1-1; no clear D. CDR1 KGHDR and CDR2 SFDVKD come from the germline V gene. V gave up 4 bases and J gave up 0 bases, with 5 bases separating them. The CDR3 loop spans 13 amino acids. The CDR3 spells CATSDYMNTEAFF. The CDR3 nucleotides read TGTGCCACCAGTGACTATATGAACACTGAAGCTTTCTTT.

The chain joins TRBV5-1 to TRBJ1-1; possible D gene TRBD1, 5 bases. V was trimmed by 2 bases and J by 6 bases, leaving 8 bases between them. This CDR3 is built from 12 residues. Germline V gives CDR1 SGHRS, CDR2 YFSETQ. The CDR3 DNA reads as TGCGCCAGCAGCTTCCAGGGCCCTGAAGCTTTCTTT. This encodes CASSFQGPEAFF.

The DNA of the CDR3 is TGCGCCAGCAGCCAGGACAGGGTTAATGAGCAGTTCTTC. It specifies CASSQDRVNEQFF. The chain is built from TRBV4-3 and TRBJ2-1, with 8 nucleotides matching TRBD1. CDR3 length: 13 residues. J was trimmed by 7 bases and V by 3 bases; bases with no gene match: 2. Germline V lookup: CDR1 LGHNA, CDR2 YSLEER.